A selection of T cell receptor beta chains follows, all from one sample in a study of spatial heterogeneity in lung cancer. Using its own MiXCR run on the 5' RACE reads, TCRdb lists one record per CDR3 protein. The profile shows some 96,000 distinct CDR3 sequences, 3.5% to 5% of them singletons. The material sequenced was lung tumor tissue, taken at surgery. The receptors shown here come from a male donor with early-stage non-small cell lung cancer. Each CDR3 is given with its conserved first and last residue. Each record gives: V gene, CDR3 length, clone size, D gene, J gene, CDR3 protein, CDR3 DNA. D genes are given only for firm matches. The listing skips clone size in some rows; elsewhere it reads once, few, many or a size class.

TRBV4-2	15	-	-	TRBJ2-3	CASSPWRGSTDTQYF	TGTGCCAGCAGCCCGTGGCGCGGGAGCACAGATACGCAGTATTTT
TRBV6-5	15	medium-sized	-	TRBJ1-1	CASSYTMFPNTEAFF	TGTGCCAGCAGTTATACGATGTTCCCGAACACTGAAGCTTTCTTT
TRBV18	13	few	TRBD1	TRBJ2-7	CASSQGQVNEQYF	TGTGCCAGCTCACAGGGACAGGTGAACGAGCAGTACTTC
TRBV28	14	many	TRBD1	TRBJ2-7	CASRGTGVASEQYF	TGTGCCAGCAGGGGTACAGGGGTGGCTAGCGAGCAGTACTTC
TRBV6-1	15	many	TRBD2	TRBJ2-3	CASRGGTSDPDTQYF	TGTGCCAGCAGAGGAGGGACTAGCGATCCAGATACGCAGTATTTT
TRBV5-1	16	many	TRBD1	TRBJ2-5	CASSSVTGVGQETQYF	TGCGCCAGCAGCTCGGTGACAGGGGTAGGACAAGAGACCCAGTACTTC
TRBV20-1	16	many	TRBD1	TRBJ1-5	CSARTGGPDSNQPQHF	TGCAGTGCTAGGACAGGGGGCCCGGATAGCAATCAGCCCCAGCATTTT
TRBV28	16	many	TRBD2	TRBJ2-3	CASRSYSGSWTDTQYF	TGTGCCAGCAGGTCATATAGCGGGAGTTGGACAGATACGCAGTATTTT
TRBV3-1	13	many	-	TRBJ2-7	CASSQGSYYEQYF	TGTGCCAGCAGCCAAGGTTCCTACTACGAGCAGTACTTC
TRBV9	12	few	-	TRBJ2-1	CASSAGLNEQFF	TGTGCCAGCAGCGCGGGGCTGAATGAGCAGTTCTTC
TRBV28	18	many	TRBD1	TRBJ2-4	CASSKTGQGIWDKNIQYF	TGTGCCAGCAGTAAGACCGGACAGGGGATTTGGGACAAAAACATTCAGTACTTC
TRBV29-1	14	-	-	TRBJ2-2	CSVIQGSGTGELFF	TGCAGCGTCATACAGGGCTCGGGCACCGGGGAGCTGTTTTTT
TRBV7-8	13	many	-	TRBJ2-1	CASSLNRYNEQFF	TGTGCCAGCAGCTTAAACCGCTACAATGAGCAGTTCTTC
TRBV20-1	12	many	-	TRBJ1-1	CSARGGQAEAFF	TGCAGTGCCAGAGGGGGTCAAGCTGAAGCTTTCTTT
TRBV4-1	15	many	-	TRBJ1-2	CASSQDRAPGSGYTF	TGCGCCAGCAGCCAAGATAGGGCACCTGGATCGGGCTACACCTTC
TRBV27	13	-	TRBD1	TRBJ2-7	CASSSTGAYKQYF	TGTGCCAGCAGTTCGACAGGGGCCTACAAGCAGTACTTC
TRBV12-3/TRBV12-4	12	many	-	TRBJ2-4	CASSLGRNIQYF	TGTGCCAGCAGTTTAGGGAGAAACATTCAGTACTTC
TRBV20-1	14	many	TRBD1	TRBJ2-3	CSAPRQGHPDTQYF	TGCAGTGCCCCGAGACAGGGACACCCAGATACGCAGTATTTT
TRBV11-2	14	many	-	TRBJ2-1	CASSPIPGANEQFF	TGTGCCAGCAGCCCAATCCCAGGGGCCAATGAGCAGTTCTTC
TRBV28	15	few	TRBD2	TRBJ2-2	CASSFRGSSTGELFF	TGTGCCAGCAGTTTCCGCGGGAGTAGTACCGGGGAGCTGTTTTTT
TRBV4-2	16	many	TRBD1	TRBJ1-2	CASSRGTGHTLYGYTF	TGTGCCAGCAGCCGGGGGACAGGCCATACCCTCTATGGCTACACCTTC
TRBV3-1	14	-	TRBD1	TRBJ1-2	CASSPTGTVYGYTF	TGTGCCAGCAGCCCAACCGGGACAGTGTATGGCTACACCTTC
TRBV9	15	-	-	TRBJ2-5	CASSVTDGRQETQYF	TGTGCCAGCAGCGTTACCGACGGAAGACAAGAGACCCAGTACTTC
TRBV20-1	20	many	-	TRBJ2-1	CSARDPTGGESGGSYNEQFF	TGCAGTGCTAGAGATCCCACTGGCGGCGAAAGCGGAGGGTCCTACAATGAGCAGTTCTTC
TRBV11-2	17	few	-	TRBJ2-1	CASSLVVDRSSYNEQFF	TGTGCCAGCAGCTTAGTAGTCGACAGGAGCTCCTACAATGAGCAGTTCTTC
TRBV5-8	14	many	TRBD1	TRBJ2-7	CASTLDRDLSEQYF	TGTGCCAGCACCTTGGACAGGGACCTCTCCGAGCAGTACTTC
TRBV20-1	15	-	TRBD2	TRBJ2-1	CSANRRGEDYNEQFF	TGCAGTGCTAATCGGCGGGGGGAGGACTACAATGAGCAGTTCTTC
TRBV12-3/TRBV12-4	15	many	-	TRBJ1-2	CASSNSASSVYGYTF	TGTGCCAGCAGTAATTCCGCATCTTCAGTCTATGGCTACACCTTC
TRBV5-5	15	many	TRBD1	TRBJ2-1	CASSLTLDRDNEQFF	TGTGCCAGCAGCTTGACTCTGGACAGGGACAATGAGCAGTTCTTC
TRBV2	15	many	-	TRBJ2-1	CASRMPEEPLDEQFF	TGTGCCAGCAGAATGCCGGAGGAGCCCCTAGATGAGCAGTTCTTC
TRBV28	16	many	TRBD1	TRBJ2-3	CASSTTGAEGTDTQYF	TGTGCCAGCAGTACTACAGGGGCTGAGGGCACAGATACGCAGTATTTT
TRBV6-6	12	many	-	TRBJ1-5	CAIRGLNQPQHF	TGTGCCATCCGAGGGCTCAATCAGCCCCAGCATTTT
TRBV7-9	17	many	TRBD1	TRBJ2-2	CASSTTPGHRGQGELFF	TGTGCCAGCAGCACCACTCCGGGGCACAGGGGGCAAGGGGAGCTGTTTTTT
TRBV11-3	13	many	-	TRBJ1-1	CASSLTRETEAFF	TGTGCCAGCAGCTTAACACGGGAGACTGAAGCTTTCTTT
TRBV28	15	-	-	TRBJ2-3	CASSGLWRRTDTQYF	TGTGCCAGCAGTGGTCTATGGCGGCGCACAGATACGCAGTATTTT
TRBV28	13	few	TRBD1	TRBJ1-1	CASSPAAGGKAFF	TGTGCCAGCAGTCCCGCCGCAGGGGGCAAAGCTTTCTTT
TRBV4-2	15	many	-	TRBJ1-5	CASSQVGSGDQPQHF	TGTGCCAGCAGCCAAGTAGGATCCGGGGATCAGCCCCAGCATTTT
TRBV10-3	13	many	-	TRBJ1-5	CAISKGGGQPQHF	TGTGCCATCAGCAAGGGTGGTGGTCAGCCCCAGCATTTT
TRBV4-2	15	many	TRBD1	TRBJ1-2	CASSHGQGQNYGYTF	TGTGCCAGCAGCCATGGACAGGGGCAGAACTATGGCTACACCTTC
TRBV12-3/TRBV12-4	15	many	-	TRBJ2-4	CASSPRAGAKNIQYF	TGTGCCAGCAGTCCCAGGGCGGGGGCCAAAAACATTCAGTACTTC
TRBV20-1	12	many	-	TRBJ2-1	CSARDHRYEQFF	TGCAGTGCTAGAGATCACCGCTATGAGCAGTTCTTC
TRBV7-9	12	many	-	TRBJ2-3	CASSSPGDTQYF	TGTGCCAGCAGCTCCCCAGGAGATACGCAGTATTTT
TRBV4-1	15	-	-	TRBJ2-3	CASSHQLGDTDTQYF	TGCGCCAGCAGCCATCAACTCGGGGACACAGATACGCAGTATTTT
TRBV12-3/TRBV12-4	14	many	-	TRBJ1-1	CASSFQSMNTEAFF	TGTGCCAGCAGTTTCCAGAGTATGAACACTGAAGCTTTCTTT
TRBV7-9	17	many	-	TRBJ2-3	CASSPSGRRTAVDTQYF	TGTGCCAGCAGCCCATCCGGCAGGAGAACCGCCGTGGATACGCAGTATTTT